The clone carrying this T cell receptor (beta chain) was recorded a few times. This entry belongs to a study of blood T cell repertoires in COVID-19. The junction had 6 bases not matched to a gene; V was cut back by 2 bases and J by 8 bases. Germline V gene data show CDR1 as SGHRS and CDR2 as YFSETQ. The CDR3 has 14 residues. TCRdb's table, derived via immunoSEQ multiplex PCR, lists solely in-frame clones and lacks some. The table has about 110,000 clones, around 75% seen once; the top ten hold 0.9%. Sequenced: peripheral blood. V usage is TRBV5-1 and J usage is TRBJ1-2, with 10 bases fitting TRBD1. This clonotype was sampled from a human donor with acute or convalescent COVID-19. The donor label of this sample is uncertain. The CDR3 spells CASSFGQGVGGYTF. The CDR3 DNA sequence: TGCGCCAGCAGCTTTGGACAGGGGGTGGGCGGCTACACCTTC.